A selection of T cell receptor beta chains follows, all from one sample in a study of blood T cell repertoires in COVID-19. This table comes from immunoSEQ multiplex PCR, and its TCRdb copy is limited to in-frame clones, with some not included. Of approximately 150,000 clones in the sample, 88% were seen once. The sequencing input was peripheral blood. These receptors were taken from a human donor with COVID-19, enrolled during active disease. The donor label of this sample is uncertain. CDR3s include the opening cysteine and the closing phenylalanine or tryptophan. A D gene is named only where the DNA matches it firmly. Some rows mark clone size as missing; the rest say once, few, many or name a class of expanded clone.

d_call	j_call	v_call	clone_size	cdr3_aa	cdr3_nt
.	TRBJ2-7	TRBV4-1	.	CASSQDGRDGRHEQYF	TGCGCCAGCAGCCAAGATGGCAGGGATGGAAGGCACGAGCAGTACTTC
TRBD1	TRBJ1-2	TRBV7-9	.	CASSLVPGQGAPRDGYTF	TGTGCCAGCAGCCTGGTCCCGGGACAGGGGGCCCCGAGGGATGGCTACACCTTC
TRBD2	TRBJ2-5	TRBV3-1/TRBV3-2	many	CASSLTSGGAVETQYF	TGTGCCAGCAGCCTGACTAGCGGGGGGGCCGTGGAGACCCAGTACTTC
TRBD1	TRBJ1-1	TRBV5-6	.	CASSLSPGQPKNTEAFF	TGTGCCAGCAGCCTAAGCCCGGGACAGCCAAAGAACACTGAAGCTTTCTTT
TRBD1	TRBJ2-7	TRBV6-5	.	CASSLTTGPLEQYF	TGTGCCAGCAGTTTAACGACAGGGCCGCTTGAGCAGTACTTC
.	TRBJ1-3	TRBV10-3	.	CAIKGVSGNTIYF	TGTGCCATCAAGGGGGTATCTGGAAACACCATATATTTT
.	TRBJ2-2	TRBV9	.	CASSVGGARAGELFF	TGTGCCAGCAGCGTAGGAGGTGCGCGGGCCGGGGAGCTGTTTTTT
.	TRBJ2-4	TRBV21-1	once	CASSKEYREAKNIQYF	TGTGCCAGCAGCAAAGAGTACCGGGAAGCCAAAAACATTCAGTACTTC
TRBD2	TRBJ2-1	TRBV25-1	.	CASSPTSGGDNEQFF	TGTGCCAGCAGCCCCACTAGCGGGGGAGACAATGAGCAGTTCTTC
TRBD1	TRBJ2-1	TRBV2	.	CASSGTGGQFF	TGTGCCAGCAGCGGGACAGGGGGGCAGTTCTTC
TRBD2	TRBJ2-5	TRBV4-1	.	CASSQDLGTSGSEETQYF	TGCGCCAGCAGCCAAGATCTGGGGACTAGCGGGAGTGAAGAGACCCAGTACTTC
TRBD1	TRBJ1-1	TRBV19	.	CASSRTGPYTEAFF	TGTGCCAGTAGTAGGACAGGGCCGTACACTGAAGCTTTCTTT
.	TRBJ1-1	TRBV12-3/TRBV12-4	.	CASTTGGRAFF	TGTGCCAGCACGACGGGGGGACGTGCTTTCTTT
TRBD1	TRBJ1-2	TRBV4-1	few	CASSQRSSGTEYGYTF	TGCGCCAGCAGCCAAAGGTCCTCCGGGACAGAATATGGCTACACCTTC
.	TRBJ2-7	TRBV6-1	many	CASSEGLVRSNYEQYF	TGTGCCAGCAGTGAAGGCCTCGTCCGGAGCAACTACGAGCAGTACTTC
.	TRBJ2-1	TRBV11-3	.	CASSPGTPYNEQFF	TGTGCCAGCAGCCCCGGGACACCATACAATGAGCAGTTCTTC
.	TRBJ2-5	TRBV5-1	.	CASSLAGTSQETQYF	TGCGCCAGCAGCTTGGCCGGGACTTCCCAAGAGACCCAGTACTTC
.	TRBJ2-1	TRBV5-1	.	CASSRTGSSSYNEQFF	TGCGCCAGCAGCCGCACAGGGTCCAGCTCCTACAATGAGCAGTTCTTC
.	TRBJ1-1	TRBV6-5	.	CASSSRFEEAFF	TGTGCCAGCAGTTCCAGATTTGAGGAGGCTTTCTTT
.	TRBJ2-2	TRBV5-4	.	CASSTLAEGQDTGELFF	TGTGCCAGCAGCACCTTAGCGGAGGGGCAGGACACCGGGGAGCTGTTTTTT
TRBD1	TRBJ1-2	TRBV5-1	.	CASSLQGPTGDGYTF	TGCGCCAGCAGCTTACAAGGACCGACAGGGGATGGCTACACCTTC
.	TRBJ1-2	TRBV5-1	.	CASSWGDYGYTF	TGCGCCAGCAGCTGGGGCGACTATGGCTACACCTTC
TRBD1	TRBJ1-5	TRBV27	.	CASSLTGGRINQPQHF	TGTGCCAGCAGTTTAACAGGGGGCAGGATCAATCAGCCCCAGCATTTT
TRBD1	TRBJ1-1	TRBV3-1/TRBV3-2	.	CASSRTTGGTEAFF	TGTGCCAGCAGCCGGACGACAGGGGGCACTGAAGCTTTCTTT
.	TRBJ1-3	TRBV5-4	.	CASSLFQGNSGNTIYF	TGTGCCAGCAGCTTGTTTCAGGGGAACTCTGGAAACACCATATATTTT
.	TRBJ1-3	TRBV3-1/TRBV3-2	.	CASSPGQQRNTIYF	TGTGCCAGCAGCCCAGGACAGCAACGAAACACCATATATTTT
.	TRBJ2-1	TRBV25-1	.	CASSDPPGGSGEQFF	TGTGCCAGCAGTGATCCCCCGGGCGGTAGCGGTGAGCAGTTCTTC
TRBD1	TRBJ1-1	TRBV5-1	.	CASSTGGTGRTEAFF	TGCGCCAGCAGCACCGGGGGGACAGGGAGAACTGAAGCTTTCTTT
TRBD1	TRBJ1-2	TRBV5-4	few	CASSLLVGTAYGYTF	TGTGCCAGCAGCTTGCTCGTCGGGACAGCCTATGGCTACACCTTC
TRBD2	TRBJ2-3	TRBV5-1	.	CASSQTRAGGSDTQYF	TGCGCCAGCAGCCAAACCAGAGCGGGGGGATCAGATACGCAGTATTTT
TRBD2	TRBJ2-5	TRBV12-3/TRBV12-4	.	CASSYGGEETQYF	TGTGCCAGCAGTTATGGGGGGGAAGAGACCCAGTACTTC
.	TRBJ1-1	TRBV10-3	.	CAAHQAPSGREAFF	TGTGCCGCCCATCAGGCCCCATCAGGGCGGGAAGCTTTCTTT
.	TRBJ1-1	TRBV7-9	.	CASTTRYTEAFF	TGTGCCAGCACCACCCGGTACACTGAAGCTTTCTTT
TRBD1	TRBJ2-3	TRBV4-1	.	CASSLNRQGTDTQYF	TGCGCCAGCAGCCTGAACCGACAGGGTACAGATACGCAGTATTTT
.	TRBJ1-4	TRBV5-1	once	CASSRDTDNEKLFF	TGCGCCAGCAGCCGGGACACAGATAATGAAAAACTGTTTTTT
TRBD1	TRBJ1-1	TRBV2	.	CASWGIGTGGMNTEAFF	TGTGCCAGCTGGGGGATCGGGACAGGGGGAATGAACACTGAAGCTTTCTTT
TRBD1	TRBJ1-4	TRBV6-5	.	CASSLLGTVEKLFF	TGTGCCAGCAGTTTACTCGGGACAGTTGAAAAACTGTTTTTT
.	TRBJ2-3	TRBV7-9	.	CASSSGQAGDTQYF	TGTGCCAGCAGCTCTGGACAGGCGGGGGATACGCAGTATTTT
.	TRBJ2-2	TRBV12-3/TRBV12-4	.	CASSRLYGGELFF	TGTGCCAGCAGTCGTCTCTACGGCGGGGAGCTGTTTTTT
TRBD1	TRBJ1-5	TRBV6-6	.	CASSYGDRTNQPQHF	TGTGCCAGCAGTTACGGGGACAGAACCAATCAGCCCCAGCATTTT
.	TRBJ1-1	TRBV29-1	.	CSVSRQENTEAFF	TGCAGCGTGAGTAGACAGGAGAACACTGAAGCTTTCTTT
TRBD1	TRBJ1-4	TRBV9	.	CASSVTGAHNEKLFF	TGTGCCAGCAGCGTTACAGGGGCACATAATGAAAAACTGTTTTTT
TRBD2	TRBJ2-1	TRBV18	.	CASSPLPRGGGPLGYNEQFF	TGTGCCAGCTCACCCCTCCCGCGGGGCGGGGGGCCTCTTGGCTACAATGAGCAGTTCTTC
.	TRBJ2-3	TRBV2	.	CASNQVVNTDTQYF	TGTGCCAGCAACCAGGTGGTTAATACAGATACGCAGTATTTT
TRBD1	TRBJ2-2	TRBV30	.	CAWRLGGLITGELFF	TGTGCCTGGAGGTTAGGGGGCCTTATCACCGGGGAGCTGTTTTTT
.	TRBJ1-5	TRBV9	.	CASSPGEGQPQHF	TGTGCCAGCAGCCCTGGGGAGGGTCAGCCCCAGCATTTT
.	TRBJ2-3	TRBV5-1	.	CASTLGLAGQSDTQYF	TGCGCCAGCACCCTGGGGTTGGCGGGGCAGTCAGATACGCAGTATTTT
.	TRBJ1-5	TRBV9	.	CASSVGGSNQPQHF	TGTGCCAGCAGCGTAGGAGGTTCAAATCAGCCCCAGCATTTT
.	TRBJ1-2	TRBV11-2	.	CASSLSASANYGYTF	TGTGCCAGCAGCTTATCCGCCTCAGCTAACTATGGCTACACCTTC
.	TRBJ1-2	TRBV3-1/TRBV3-2	.	CASSQDYAAYGYTF	TGTGCCAGCAGCCAAGATTATGCGGCCTATGGCTACACCTTC
.	TRBJ2-7	TRBV6-5	once	CASSYSRHLSYEQYF	TGTGCCAGCAGCTATTCTAGGCACCTCTCCTACGAGCAGTACTTC
.	TRBJ2-5	TRBV9	.	CASSVGPGRETQYF	TGTGCCAGCAGCGTAGGTCCGGGAAGAGAGACCCAGTACTTC
TRBD1	TRBJ1-5	TRBV7-8	.	CASSSGQAAGQPQHF	TGTGCCAGCAGCTCGGGACAGGCTGCGGGTCAGCCCCAGCATTTT
TRBD2	TRBJ2-7	TRBV3-1/TRBV3-2	.	CASSQVASGTYEQYF	TGTGCCAGCAGCCAAGTGGCTAGCGGGACCTACGAGCAGTACTTC
.	TRBJ1-2	TRBV27	few	CASSPTGGGYTF	TGTGCCAGCAGCCCAACCGGGGGTGGCTACACCTTC